This section outlines one T cell receptor (beta chain) sequence together with its context. The germline V gene has CDR1 SGHRS and CDR2 YFSETQ. V shed 0 bases and J shed 6 bases, with 7 bases lying between them. This CDR3 contains 12 residues. The record originates from a study of beta chain features in type 1 diabetes. Since all of the isolated RNA was reverse transcribed, expressed TCRB transcripts were what got sequenced. TCRdb keeps only in-frame clones here, not all; method: immunoSEQ multiplex PCR. Of about 220,000 clones in the sample, approximately 10% were seen once. There was one heparinised blood draw per donor, averaging around 100 mL.

This chain joins TRBV5-1 and TRBJ2-7; D is unresolved. Sequencing was performed on central memory CD4+ T cells from blood. This TCR was sampled from a man between 18 and 29 years old in good health. CDR3 sequence reads: CASSLEWGEQYF. CDR3 coding DNA: TGCGCCAGCAGCTTGGAGTGGGGCGAGCAGTACTTC.